This T cell receptor beta chain was obtained from a study of blood T cell repertoires in COVID-19. Study summary: Acute and convalescent COVID-19 specimens originated in the United States, Italy and Spain. Sources were T cells, B-cell-depleted T cells, or PBMCs; the material itself was cDNA or gDNA.

In the authors' workflow: Amplification of reference gene primers provided the estimated nucleated cell counts. The repertoire was sequenced with immunoSEQ multiplex PCR; TCRdb's copy has only in-frame clones and lacks some. That table gives V, J and clone size, and the DNA gave D and trimming. The repertoire includes roughly 150,000 clones, approximately 77% of them detected once, and roughly a tenth sits in the top ten. Looked up from germline, CDR1 is SGHNT and CDR2 is YENEEA. The length of the CDR3 is 13 residues. V was trimmed by 5 bases and J by 6 bases, leaving 13 bases between them. The V and J genes are TRBV11-3 and TRBJ1-1; tentatively, D is TRBD1 (5 bases). This clonotype originated in a woman of 80 years or more with active or convalescent COVID-19. Sequencing was performed on peripheral blood. The CDR3 DNA sequence: TGTGCCAGCAGCCCAGGGAGGACGGCTGAAGCTTTCTTT. Amino acid sequence: CASSPGRTAEAFF.